The clone carrying this T cell receptor (beta chain) appeared many times. These data belong to a study of T cells after yellow fever vaccination. Germline CDR1 reads MGHDK; CDR2 reads SYGVNS. This CDR3 has 14 residues. Deletions cut 5 bases from V and 2 bases from J, with 10 bases between. TCRdb re-derived calls from the 5' RACE reads in MiXCR, one entry per CDR3 protein. Of under 150,000 distinct CDR3 sequences in the sample, 7.7% were seen once. The sequences come from CD4+ T cells sorted from PBMCs, collected 5 days after the yellow fever booster vaccination. V gene TRBV25-1 combines with J gene TRBJ2-1; a weak D match, TRBD2 (6 bases). The sequence came from a man between 25 and 39 years old who received the YFV17D yellow fever vaccine. CDR3 in amino acids: CASSRELTYNEQFF. In DNA form, the CDR3 reads TGTGCCAGCAGTCGGGAGTTGACCTACAATGAGCAGTTCTTC.